This T cell receptor (beta chain) was profiled in a study of shared clonotypes between healthy human individuals. On the study more broadly: CD4 naive and memory got three plates each, CD8 naive two, CD8 memory one.

For this clone: Its antigen is not known.

The study's findings and limits: For naive CD4 cells, roughly 5% of clonotypes were shared across a handful of donors. Large depth notwithstanding, sorted-subset sequencing proved incomplete by rarefaction.

In the sorted-subset replicate PCRs, about 200 ng DNA, around 32,000 T cell genomes, was used. Libraries were prepared by immunoSEQ multiplex PCR; TCRdb keeps only in-frame clonotypes and omits some of them. The table has 2 million to 2.5 million clones, around 95% seen once; the top ten hold roughly 0.13%. The specimen sequenced was naive CD4+ T cells sorted from blood. The sample's subset: CD45RA+ positively selected. This clonotype was obtained from a man younger than 30 in good health.

CDR3 in DNA: TGTGCCAGCAGTGAAGCGTTGACAGGGGGGCGTGAAAAACTGTTTTTT. This gives the protein CASSEALTGGREKLFF. The V call is TRBV6-1, the J call TRBJ1-4; 9 positions agree with TRBD1. This CDR3 has 16 residues. The ends lost 0 bases at V and 7 bases at J; junction bases unmatched: 6. Germline-derived CDR1 and CDR2 are MNHNS and SASEGT.